The 16 T cell receptor beta chains given below trace back to one sample, sequenced in a study of identical twins. TCRdb processed the 5' RACE reads anew with MiXCR; each CDR3 protein has one entry. Of 400,000 to 600,000 distinct CDR3 sequences in the sample, about a fifth were seen once. These data were also filed under a second study, of yellow fever vaccine responses in identical twins.

Sequencing was carried out using CD4+ T cells sorted from blood. These receptors came from a woman in her late teens or twenties in good health.

This clonotype was seen more than once but under ten times. This chain links TRBV9 with TRBJ2-1, with 10 positions matching TRBD2. CDR3 length: 18 residues. V lost 1 base, J lost 1 base, and 8 bases stayed unmatched. The V gene's germline CDR1 is SGDLS and CDR2 YYNGEE. CDR3 sequence: CASSVQALSGRSYNEQFF. The DNA of the CDR3 is TGTGCCAGCAGCGTACAAGCCCTTAGCGGGAGGTCCTACAATGAGCAGTTCTTC. Using reference TRBV9 and TRBJ2-1 for the parts outside the CDR3, the full variable domain is DSGVTQTPKHLITATGQRVTLRCSPRSGDLSVYWYQQSLDQGLQFLIQYYNGEERAKGNILERFSAQQFPDLHSELNLSSLELGDSALYFCASSVQALSGRSYNEQFFGPGTRLTVL.

This clonotype was counted a few times. V gene TRBV25-1 combines with J gene TRBJ1-6; D perhaps matches TRBD1 (5 bases). The CDR3 runs 13 residues. The V gene lost 2 bases and the J gene lost 9 bases, with 8 bases spanning the gap. Germline V gene sequence: CDR1 MGHDK, CDR2 SYGVNS. The CDR3 is CASSENGASPLHF. CDR3 DNA: TGTGCCAGCAGTGAAAACGGGGCTTCACCCCTCCACTTT.

This sequence joins TRBV7-3 and TRBJ2-5; TRBD1 or TRBD2 may be the D gene (5 bases each). V lost 3 bases and J lost 5, with 16 bases in between. The length of the CDR3 is 15 residues. Looked up from germline, CDR1 is SGHTA and CDR2 is FQGTGA. Here the CDR3 reads CASSFTGLEGETQYF. The CDR3 DNA follows: TGTGCCAGCAGCTTTACAGGACTGGAAGGGGAGACCCAGTACTTC.

This rearrangement joins TRBV10-3 to TRBJ2-7; 7 nucleotides align to TRBD2. Trimming removed 4 bases from V and 4 bases from J; junction bases left unmatched: 7. The CDR3 has 14 amino acids. Germline V gene data show CDR1 as ENHRY and CDR2 as SYGVKD. As DNA, the CDR3 is TGTGCCATCAGTGCCTCCGGGGAGGGTTACGAGCAGTACTTC. Residues: CAISASGEGYEQYF.

The V call is TRBV29-1, the J call TRBJ2-5, with D possibly TRBD2 on 6 matching bases. Between the trimmed V and J ends, which lost 2 bases and 2 bases, there was a span of 12 bases. This CDR3 has 14 residues. Germline CDR1 is SQVTM and CDR2 is ANQGSEA. CDR3 in amino acids: CSVETHGGQETQYF. The CDR3 nucleotides read TGCAGCGTTGAAACCCATGGAGGGCAAGAGACCCAGTACTTC.

This clonotype was detected only a few times. The CDR3 is CASSDQGVTEQFF. CDR3 bases: TGTGCCAGTAGTGACCAAGGGGTTACTGAGCAGTTCTTC. The chain has TRBV19 and TRBJ2-1; tentatively, D is TRBD1 (5 bases). Germline-derived CDR1 and CDR2 are LNHDA and SQIVND (reference sequence). Trimming stripped 5 bases from V and 9 bases from J, with 14 bases between. This CDR3 region has 13 residues. Drawing the rest from reference TRBV19 and TRBJ2-1, the complete variable domain is DGGITQSPKYLFRKEGQNVTLSCEQNLNHDAMYWYRQDPGQGLRLIYYSQIVNDFQKGDIAEGYSVSREKKESFPLTVTSAQKNPTAFYLCASSDQGVTEQFFGPGTRLTVL.

The chain combines TRBV24-1 with TRBJ2-3, with a weak D call TRBD2 (6 bases). Germline CDR1 and CDR2: KGHDR and SFDVKD. The CDR3 length is 12 residues. Trimming took off 7 bases at V and 7 bases at J, with 11 bases between the two ends. The CDR3 DNA is TGTGCCACCAGCCCCGGGGGTAATACGCAGTATTTT. This gives the protein CATSPGGNTQYF.

A few counts support this clonotype. The rearrangement joins TRBV7-8 to TRBJ2-3; 7 bases are a match to TRBD2. This CDR3 is 16 amino acids long. Per the germline V gene, CDR1 is SGHVS and CDR2 is FQNEAQ. Losses at the gene ends were 2 bases for V and 5 bases for J; bases not matched to a gene: 10. The CDR3 nucleotides read TGTGCCAGCAGCTTACTCCCTAGCGGTTTTTTAGATACGCAGTATTTT. Translating it yields CASSLLPSGFLDTQYF. The full variable domain, in which reference TRBV7-8 and TRBJ2-3 provide the parts outside the CDR3, is GAGVSQSPRYKVAKRGQDVALRCDPISGHVSLFWYQQALGQGPEFLTYFQNEAQLDKSGLPSDRFFAERPEGSVSTLKIQRTQQEDSAVYLCASSLLPSGFLDTQYFGPGTRLTVL.

This clonotype has just a few counts. The chain employs TRBV7-8 and TRBJ1-5; maybe TRBD1 (6 bases). With 3 bases removed from V and 5 bases from J, the gap between germline ends came to 14 bases. This CDR3 is 15 amino acids long. The germline V gene has CDR1 SGHVS and CDR2 FQNEAQ. Written as DNA, the CDR3 is TGTGCCAGCAGCTTCCTTGGGACATCCGATCAGCCCCAGCATTTT. It is translated as CASSFLGTSDQPQHF.

The genes are TRBV15 and TRBJ2-3; D call uncertain. Trimming took 0 bases from V and 10 from J, leaving 14 bases between them. Germline assignment: CDR1 LNHNV and CDR2 YYDKDF (reference sequence). The CDR3 sequence is 14 residues long. The CDR3 bases are TGTGCCACCAGCAGAGATCTTTCGGCAACGGCGCAGTATTTT. Amino acids: CATSRDLSATAQYF.

This clonotype has more than one count but fewer than ten. V gene TRBV3-1 combines with J gene TRBJ2-5, with D uncertain. Germline V lookup: CDR1 LGHDT, CDR2 YNNKEL (reference sequence). Trimming pared 1 base from V and 5 bases from J, leaving 14 bases between. This CDR3 is 15 amino acids long. In DNA form, the CDR3 reads TGTGCCAGCAGCCAAGGACTCTTCGTTGAGGAGACCCAGTACTTC. Amino acids: CASSQGLFVEETQYF.

This clonotype was seen only a few times. The V gene is TRBV12-3 or TRBV12-4, the J gene TRBJ1-5, with D perhaps matching TRBD1 (6 bases). V dropped 6 bases and J dropped 4 bases, with 13 bases sitting between them. The CDR3 is 14 residues long. This chain's CDR3 is CASSSGQLNQPQHF. CDR3 DNA: TGTGCCAGCAGCTCCGGACAGCTGAATCAGCCCCAGCATTTT.

The V and J genes are TRBV10-3 and TRBJ1-1; possible D gene TRBD1, 6 bases. CDR3 size: 14 residues. V lost 8 bases, J lost 0 bases, and 13 bases lay in between. Germline V lookup: CDR1 ENHRY, CDR2 SYGVKD. The CDR3: CAIGEGGLNTEAFF. The CDR3 region has the DNA TGTGCCATCGGGGAGGGGGGCCTGAACACTGAAGCTTTCTTT.

This clonotype was detected a few times. The genes are TRBV12-3 or TRBV12-4 and TRBJ1-2; perhaps TRBD1 as D (6 bases). V was shortened by 3 bases and J by 8 bases, with 13 bases between the two germline ends. The CDR3 spans 13 residues. The CDR3 is CASSLGGSSGYTF. CDR3 nucleotides: TGTGCCAGCAGTTTGGGGGGCTCTAGCGGCTACACCTTC.

This clonotype was seen repeatedly, ten times or more. The rearrangement uses TRBV29-1 and TRBJ2-1; 10 bases match TRBD2. CDR1 SQVTM and CDR2 ANQGSEA come from the germline V gene. Germline trimming cut 7 bases from V and 9 bases from J; bases unmatched to any gene: 6. CDR3 length: 12 amino acids. The CDR3 here is CSGSSGSSEQFF. The CDR3, as DNA: TGCAGCGGGTCTAGCGGGAGTAGTGAGCAGTTCTTC.

The chain has TRBV7-9 and TRBJ1-2; D uncertain. CDR3 length: 15 amino acids. Germline values: CDR1 SEHNR, CDR2 FQNEAQ (reference sequence). V was trimmed by 1 base and J by 4 bases, leaving 13 bases between them. CDR3: CASSLEDSPSYGYTF. CDR3 coding DNA: TGTGCCAGCAGCTTAGAAGACTCCCCCAGCTATGGCTACACCTTC.